The text below deals with one TCR beta chain. The sample holds many counts of this clonotype. The specificity of this receptor is unknown. Per-nucleotide qualities are absent, and no much larger clonotype sits a single base away. These data come from a study of T-cell memory formation after mild COVID-19 (dated by TCRdb to the early 2020s). Regarding the research as a whole: Most TCR sequence clusters were specific to one of the two donors. The cohort comprised two young, previously healthy adult volunteers, one female and one male. In two donors, T-cell clones that expanded and contracted after mild COVID-19 were tracked by sequencing TCRalpha and TCRbeta repertoires over time.

As encoded in the germline V gene, CDR1 is SGHRS while CDR2 is YFSETQ. The CDR3 runs 15 residues from the cysteine to the phenylalanine. The read is trimmed to its CDR3 DNA, 45 bases read in frame from base 1. After removal of 0 bases from V and 12 bases from J, the junction retains 10 bases not matched to a gene. TCRdb names Illumina NovaSeq 6000 as the instrument used. TCRalpha and TCRbeta cDNA libraries were built by 5'RACE with constant-segment primers, adding sample barcodes and unique molecular identifiers. Trizol reagent was used to extract RNA from every sample. Amplification of the libraries took two PCR steps, and the second step added a second sample barcode plus Illumina TruSeq adapters. Sequencing of libraries was performed on an Illumina NovaSeq with 2 x 150 bp paired-end reads. In the original analysis: Demultiplexing of reads and collapsing into UMI-guided consensus sequences were performed with migec v1.2.7. Using mixcr v2.1.11, the UMI consensuses were aligned to TRA and TRB V and J templates and assembled into clonotypes. Expanded or contracted clonotypes were those called significant by both edgeR and NoisET, with noise models trained on biological replicates. For edgeR calls, the cutoffs were a false discovery rate-adjusted p below 0.01 and a log2 fold-change threshold of 1. PCA with hierarchical clustering of max-normalized trajectories of the 1000 most abundant clonotypes was used as exploratory dynamics analysis. The CD4 or CD8 phenotype of responding clones was assigned using the separately sequenced CD4+ and CD8+ repertoires. Using fastp trimming at Q25 and MiXCR clonotype assembly, TCRdb reanalyzed the public sequencing data and kept in-frame beta chains. Rows are combined by CDR3 protein, so each entry shows the most common genes and DNA. For this entry, the V and J calls and clone size follow TCRdb and not the study's own pipeline. This sample gives about 200,000 distinct CDR3 sequences in total; about 9.2% of them show up just once. The ten most abundant clones make up about 3.8% of the sample.

PBMCs were isolated by Ficoll-Paque density gradient centrifugation. The full study reports these points: Clones contracting from day 15 to 85 had balanced CD4/CD8 phenotypes, while a second wave expanding from day 15 to 37 was biased towards CD4+. Whether the second-wave clones peaking on day 37 were SARS-CoV-2 specific was not confirmed. Contracting CD4+ clones appeared mostly in the CM and EM memory subsets, whereas CD8+ clones were enriched in EMRA. The study covered only two mild cases, and larger cohorts including severe cases with pre-infection samples were considered necessary. Some responding clones were found in pre-infection memory, which suggests that pre-existing cross-reactive memory T cells took part in the SARS-CoV-2 response.

Sequencing was performed on PBMCs or a T cell subset sorted from them (not recorded which). The chain couples TRBV5-1 to TRBJ2-1, and 9 junctional nucleotides match TRBD2. This clonotype originated in a man aged 18 to 30 who had mild COVID-19 (a few samples of this study predate the infection). The sample titles of this study are shuffled in the database, so cell type and time point are left out; the donor was told from shared clones. CDR3 protein: CASSLDSGGVLGQFF. The DNA sequence follows: TGCGCCAGCAGCTTGGATAGCGGGGGAGTACTGGGGCAGTTCTTC.